This TCR beta chain was recovered during a study of blood T cell repertoires in COVID-19. Looking at the study overall: In Cohort 3, a recovered donor had either two negative PCRs, clearance, or symptom resolution.

Germline V gene data show CDR1 as MNHEY and CDR2 as SVGAGI. The ends lost 7 bases at V and 2 bases at J; junction bases unmatched: 8. There are 15 residues in the CDR3. The table came from immunoSEQ multiplex PCR; TCRdb's copy has only in-frame clones and leaves some out. The top ten clones hold approximately 3.3% of a sample with over 200,000 clones, roughly nine tenths of them seen once. This clone appeared once. The sequence was collected from a woman between 50 and 59 years old in a cohort exposed to, infected with or recovered from COVID-19 (not recorded which). Sequenced input: PBMCs or T cells enriched from blood (not recorded which). The V and J genes are TRBV6-5 and TRBJ2-7; 10 nucleotides align to TRBD1. This CDR3 reads CASNQGTGAAYEQYF. CDR3 DNA: TGTGCCAGCAACCAGGGGACAGGGGCGGCCTACGAGCAGTACTTC.